This paragraph covers one TCR beta chain sequence. In germline, CDR1 is SGHVS, CDR2 FQNEAQ. V was clipped by 4 bases and J by 7 bases; unmatched bases: 7. The CDR3 totals 16 residues. This record comes from a study of blood T cell repertoires in COVID-19. Study as a whole: The cDNA or gDNA used as material had been derived from T cells, B-cell-depleted T cells, or PBMCs.

In the authors' methods: Cell counts per sample came from amplifying reference gene primers. The repertoire was sequenced with immunoSEQ multiplex PCR; TCRdb's copy has only in-frame clones and lacks some. D and trimming come from the DNA, and the V and J calls and clone size come from that table. There are some 73,000 clones in the sample; 75% to 85% occur only once, and roughly 9.1% lies in the top ten. Followed over time, Seattle patients had been enrolled while infection was active. The clonotype was recovered from a man aged 50 to 59 with COVID-19, enrolled during active disease. The rearrangement uses TRBV7-8 and TRBJ1-6; 10 positions match TRBD1. Material: peripheral blood. The CDR3 protein is CASSSLRQGANSPLHF. The DNA for the CDR3 is TGTGCCAGCAGCTCCCTTAGACAGGGGGCCAATTCACCCCTCCACTTT.